The entry below describes one TCR beta chain. Its specificity is unknown. The data belong to a study of T cell responses to AZD1222 COVID-19 vaccine. Study-level background: Samples with a second dose at about 4 or about 12 weeks were pooled together. Overall study findings and caveats: Clonal diversity was possibly underestimated, and the donors were mostly white British, with more females. Researchers took repertoire samples only after the peak T cell response had come. Unmutated variant regions reportedly attract nearly half of all spike-specific TCRs.

TCRdb keeps only in-frame clones here, not all; method: immunoSEQ multiplex PCR. The data contain about 120,000 clones, roughly 91% of them singletons. Germline V lookup: CDR1 MNHEY, CDR2 SMNVEV (reference sequence). J was trimmed by 1 base and V by 3 bases; bases with no gene match: 15. The CDR3 runs to 20 residues. Sequenced material: peripheral blood, taken on day 0 of AZD1222 vaccination. This sequence was found in an adult in good health. The V and J genes are TRBV27 and TRBJ2-7; 13 bases are shared with TRBD2. This chain's CDR3 is CASSFRPPGLAGRISYEQYF. The CDR3 DNA reads as TGTGCCAGCAGTTTTCGTCCTCCGGGACTAGCGGGAAGGATATCCTACGAGCAGTACTTC.